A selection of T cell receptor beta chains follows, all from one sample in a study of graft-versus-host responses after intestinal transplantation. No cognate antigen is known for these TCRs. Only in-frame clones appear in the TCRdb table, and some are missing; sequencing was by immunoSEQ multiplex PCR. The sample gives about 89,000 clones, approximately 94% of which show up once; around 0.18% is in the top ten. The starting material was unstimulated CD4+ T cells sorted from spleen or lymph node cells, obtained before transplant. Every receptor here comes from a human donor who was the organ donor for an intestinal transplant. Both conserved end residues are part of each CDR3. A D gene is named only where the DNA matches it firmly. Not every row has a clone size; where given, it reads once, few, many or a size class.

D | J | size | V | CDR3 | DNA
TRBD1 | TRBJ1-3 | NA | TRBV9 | CASTQQGSGNTIYF | TGTGCCAGCACCCAACAGGGGTCTGGAAACACCATATATTTT
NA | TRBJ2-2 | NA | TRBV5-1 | CASSLVAGDTGELFF | TGCGCCAGCAGCTTGGTCGCAGGGGACACCGGGGAGCTGTTTTTT
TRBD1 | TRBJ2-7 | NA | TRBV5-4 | CASSSRQGDYEQYF | TGTGCCAGCAGCTCCCGACAGGGGGACTACGAGCAGTACTTC
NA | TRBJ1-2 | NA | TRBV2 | CASSEQQVGGYTF | TGTGCCAGCAGTGAACAACAGGTGGGAGGCTACACCTTC
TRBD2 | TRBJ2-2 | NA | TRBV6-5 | CASTTSVNTGELFF | TGTGCCAGCACCACTAGCGTGAACACCGGGGAGCTGTTTTTT
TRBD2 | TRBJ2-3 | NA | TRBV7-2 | CASSFGGRGGLGMYF | TGTGCCAGCAGCTTTGGGGGCCGGGGGGGACTAGGCATGTATTTT
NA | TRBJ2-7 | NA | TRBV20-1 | CSAIEDREQYF | TGCAGTGCTATCGAGGACAGAGAGCAGTACTTC
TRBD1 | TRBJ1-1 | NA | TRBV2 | CASSSDRVDTEAFF | TGTGCCAGCAGTTCTGACAGGGTAGACACTGAAGCTTTCTTT
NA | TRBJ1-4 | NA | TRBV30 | CAWSYSRQPATNEKLFF | TGTGCCTGGAGTTATTCCCGACAACCAGCAACTAATGAAAAACTGTTTTTT
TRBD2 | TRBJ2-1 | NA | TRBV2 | CASTGTSGDTYYNEQFF | TGTGCCAGCACCGGGACTAGCGGGGACACTTACTACAATGAGCAGTTCTTC
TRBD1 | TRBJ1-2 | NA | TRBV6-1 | CASSPGQGAQGYTF | TGTGCCAGCAGCCCGGGACAGGGGGCGCAAGGCTACACCTTC
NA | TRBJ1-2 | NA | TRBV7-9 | CASRREQSNYGYTF | TGTGCCAGCAGAAGGGAACAATCTAACTATGGCTACACCTTC
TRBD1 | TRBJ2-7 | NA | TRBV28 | CASSSGTETYEQYF | TGTGCCAGCAGTTCGGGGACAGAGACCTACGAGCAGTACTTC
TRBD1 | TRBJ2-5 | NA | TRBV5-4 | CASTITGVETQYF | TGTGCCAGCACCATCACAGGGGTAGAGACCCAGTACTTC
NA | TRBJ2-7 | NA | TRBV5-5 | CASSLALTPTYEQYF | TGTGCCAGCAGCTTAGCATTAACCCCAACCTACGAGCAGTACTTC
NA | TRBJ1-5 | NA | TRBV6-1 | CASRDMDQPQHF | TGTGCCAGCCGGGACATGGATCAGCCCCAGCATTTT
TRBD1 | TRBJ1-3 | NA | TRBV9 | CASSAMDRGDGTIYF | TGTGCCAGCAGCGCTATGGACAGGGGCGACGGCACCATATATTTT
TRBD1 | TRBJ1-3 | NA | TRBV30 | CAWAGRGFGSGNTIYF | TGTGCCTGGGCCGGCAGGGGGTTTGGTTCTGGAAACACCATATATTTT
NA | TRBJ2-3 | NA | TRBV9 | CASSVAMGDTQYF | TGTGCCAGCAGCGTAGCTATGGGAGATACGCAGTATTTT
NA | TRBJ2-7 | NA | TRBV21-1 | CASSKADDGGGSYEQYF | TGTGCCAGCAGCAAAGCCGACGACGGGGGGGGCTCCTACGAGCAGTACTTC
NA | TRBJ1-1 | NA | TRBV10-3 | CAISVHNLNTEAFF | TGTGCCATCAGTGTACATAACTTGAACACTGAAGCTTTCTTT
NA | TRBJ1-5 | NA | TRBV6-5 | CASSGEKGQPQHF | TGTGCCAGCAGTGGGGAAAAGGGGCAGCCCCAGCATTTT
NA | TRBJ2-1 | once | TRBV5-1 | CASSLASDNEQFF | TGCGCCAGCAGCTTGGCTAGCGACAATGAGCAGTTCTTC
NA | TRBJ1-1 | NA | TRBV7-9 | CASSLERLEAFF | TGTGCCAGCAGCTTAGAGCGGTTAGAAGCTTTCTTT
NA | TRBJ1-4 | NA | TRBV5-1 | CASSSGQGRTNEKLFF | TGCGCCAGCAGCTCGGGTCAGGGACGGACTAATGAAAAACTGTTTTTT
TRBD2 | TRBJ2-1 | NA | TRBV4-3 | CASSRGLAVDNEQFF | TGCGCCAGCAGCCGAGGACTAGCGGTTGACAATGAGCAGTTCTTC
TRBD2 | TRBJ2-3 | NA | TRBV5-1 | CASSFLASGGGTQYF | TGCGCCAGCAGCTTTCTCGCTAGCGGGGGAGGTACGCAGTATTTT
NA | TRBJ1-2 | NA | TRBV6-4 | CASSVYPGANYGYTF | TGTGCCAGCAGTGTATACCCAGGGGCTAACTATGGCTACACCTTC